A selection of T cell receptor beta chains follows, all from one sample in a study of identical twins. TCRdb itself ran the 5' RACE reads through MiXCR, one entry per CDR3 protein. The data show 570,000 or so distinct CDR3 sequences, 9.6% seen once. Another study also made use of these data, one on yellow fever vaccine responses in identical twins.

Material: PBMCs. The receptor set was obtained from a woman aged 18-30 years in good health. CDR3s include the opening cysteine and the closing phenylalanine or tryptophan. D genes are given only for firm matches. The size entry is marked missing in some rows and otherwise reads once, few, many or a size class.

cdr3_length | j_call | clone_size | d_call | v_call | cdr3_aa | cdr3_nt
13 | TRBJ1-1 | many | - | TRBV28 | CARQRTMGTEAFF | TGTGCCCGACAGCGGACTATGGGCACTGAAGCTTTCTTT
18 | TRBJ2-2 | once | - | TRBV15 | CATSPTHSAGLRGGELFF | TGTGCCACCAGCCCAACTCACTCGGCCGGGCTGAGGGGCGGGGAGCTGTTTTTT
16 | TRBJ1-3 | - | - | TRBV7-9 | CASSLGFTGVGDTIYF | TGTGCCAGCAGCTTAGGCTTTACGGGCGTCGGGGACACCATATATTTT
15 | TRBJ2-1 | - | TRBD2 | TRBV28 | CASSPTSGVVNEQFF | TGTGCCAGCAGCCCCACTAGCGGGGTCGTCAATGAGCAGTTCTTC
13 | TRBJ2-2 | many | - | TRBV7-9 | CASSSRPGGELFF | TGTGCCAGCAGCTCCCGGCCCGGCGGGGAGCTGTTTTTT
13 | TRBJ2-5 | many | - | TRBV2 | CASSEANGGTQYF | TGTGCCAGCAGTGAAGCGAATGGCGGGACCCAGTACTTC
18 | TRBJ2-3 | - | TRBD2 | TRBV20-1 | CSAKTPGRVLASTDTQYF | TGCAGTGCGAAAACCCCGGGTCGGGTACTAGCGAGCACAGATACGCAGTATTTT
16 | TRBJ2-4 | many | - | TRBV4-1 | CASSQESSLAKNIQYF | TGCGCCAGCAGCCAGGAGAGTTCACTAGCCAAAAACATTCAGTACTTC
14 | TRBJ2-5 | - | - | TRBV27 | CASTSGGSQETQYF | TGTGCCAGCACATCTGGAGGCAGCCAAGAGACCCAGTACTTC
15 | TRBJ2-2 | - | - | TRBV29-1 | CSVEDRRSGTGELFF | TGCAGCGTTGAAGACCGGAGGTCGGGAACCGGGGAGCTGTTTTTT
16 | TRBJ2-4 | - | TRBD2 | TRBV19 | CASSIRTSGSSNIQYF | TGTGCCAGTAGTATTCGGACTAGCGGGAGTTCAAACATTCAGTACTTC
18 | TRBJ2-7 | few | TRBD2 | TRBV12-3/TRBV12-4 | CASSLAPRLAGGINEQYF | TGTGCCAGCAGTTTAGCCCCACGACTAGCGGGAGGAATAAACGAGCAGTACTTC
15 | TRBJ1-1 | many | - | TRBV4-3 | CASSQGLGSNTEAFF | TGCGCCAGCAGCCAAGGTCTAGGTAGCAACACTGAAGCTTTCTTT
12 | TRBJ2-1 | - | - | TRBV7-9 | CASSYPGGEQFF | TGTGCCAGCAGCTACCCAGGCGGTGAGCAGTTCTTC
13 | TRBJ2-1 | many | - | TRBV5-1 | CATALYADNEQFF | TGCGCCACCGCCCTGTACGCGGACAATGAGCAGTTCTTC
15 | TRBJ2-2 | many | - | TRBV4-2 | CASSQTRQNTGELFF | TGTGCCAGCAGCCAAACCAGACAGAACACCGGGGAGCTGTTTTTT
13 | TRBJ1-4 | - | - | TRBV2 | CASSVIRNEKLFF | TGTGCCAGCAGTGTAATAAGAAATGAAAAACTGTTTTTT
15 | TRBJ2-7 | many | - | TRBV5-1 | CASSGMGYGGDEQYF | TGCGCCAGCAGCGGGATGGGTTATGGGGGCGACGAGCAGTACTTC
15 | TRBJ2-3 | - | - | TRBV20-1 | CSARALSGNTDTQYF | TGCAGTGCTAGAGCCCTTAGCGGAAACACAGATACGCAGTATTTT
15 | TRBJ2-1 | few | TRBD2 | TRBV12-3/TRBV12-4 | CASSTGLALYNEQFF | TGTGCCAGCAGCACAGGACTAGCGTTGTACAATGAGCAGTTCTTC
12 | TRBJ2-3 | many | - | TRBV5-1 | CASSVIGDTQYF | TGCGCCAGCAGCGTTATCGGGGATACGCAGTATTTT
16 | TRBJ2-2 | many | TRBD2 | TRBV5-1 | CASSLAASGNIGELFF | TGCGCCAGCAGCTTGGCGGCTAGCGGTAACATCGGGGAGCTGTTTTTT
13 | TRBJ1-2 | many | TRBD1 | TRBV29-1 | CSVRTGGAYGYTF | TGCAGCGTTAGGACAGGGGGCGCGTATGGCTACACCTTC
17 | TRBJ2-4 | few | - | TRBV27 | CASSPPPARGHINIQYF | TGTGCCAGCAGTCCCCCACCCGCCCGGGGTCATATAAACATTCAGTACTTC
13 | TRBJ2-3 | - | - | TRBV30 | CAWRPRGPDTQYF | TGTGCCTGGAGACCCAGGGGACCAGATACGCAGTATTTT
13 | TRBJ2-7 | many | - | TRBV20-1 | CSAPADRSYEQYF | TGCAGTGCTCCGGCGGACCGCTCCTACGAGCAGTACTTC
15 | TRBJ2-7 | many | TRBD1 | TRBV6-5 | CASSWQTGGLGEQYF | TGTGCCAGCAGTTGGCAGACAGGGGGCTTGGGCGAGCAGTACTTC
15 | TRBJ2-3 | few | - | TRBV9 | CASSGEGRPTDTQYF | TGTGCCAGCAGCGGTGAGGGCAGGCCCACAGATACGCAGTATTTT
15 | TRBJ2-5 | many | - | TRBV7-8 | CASSFQGSGQETQYF | TGTGCCAGCAGCTTTCAGGGGAGCGGCCAAGAGACCCAGTACTTC
14 | TRBJ2-7 | once | - | TRBV29-1 | CSVAPGDGSYEQYF | TGCAGCGTTGCGCCAGGCGACGGTTCCTACGAGCAGTACTTC
15 | TRBJ2-1 | many | - | TRBV7-9 | CASSSTTEPYNEQFF | TGTGCCAGCAGCTCAACTACTGAGCCCTACAATGAGCAGTTCTTC
15 | TRBJ2-7 | many | TRBD1 | TRBV27 | CASSITAGTAYEQYF | TGTGCCAGCAGTATCACCGCCGGGACAGCCTACGAGCAGTACTTC
15 | TRBJ2-5 | few | - | TRBV5-6 | CASSWPTGSGETQYF | TGTGCCAGCAGCTGGCCGACAGGCAGTGGAGAGACCCAGTACTTC
16 | TRBJ2-7 | many | TRBD2 | TRBV5-1 | CASSFVTGLAGNEQYF | TGCGCCAGCAGCTTCGTCACGGGACTAGCGGGTAACGAGCAGTACTTC
14 | TRBJ2-7 | few | - | TRBV5-1 | CASSSLRSSYEQYF | TGCGCCAGCAGCTCCCTCCGCAGTTCCTACGAGCAGTACTTC
13 | TRBJ1-1 | few | TRBD1 | TRBV20-1 | CSARKQGSPEAFF | TGCAGTGCTAGGAAACAGGGGTCCCCTGAAGCTTTCTTT
11 | TRBJ2-5 | many | - | TRBV5-1 | CAMKYQETQYF | TGCGCCATGAAGTACCAAGAGACCCAGTACTTC
15 | TRBJ2-7 | few | TRBD1 | TRBV28 | CASSPSGTASYEQYF | TGTGCCAGCAGTCCCTCCGGGACAGCCTCCTACGAGCAGTACTTC
15 | TRBJ2-1 | many | TRBD2 | TRBV28 | CASSLVGLADNEQFF | TGTGCCAGCAGTTTAGTGGGACTAGCGGACAATGAGCAGTTCTTC
14 | TRBJ1-4 | - | - | TRBV5-1 | CASSLNTGKEKLFF | TGCGCCAGCAGCTTGAACACAGGGAAAGAAAAACTGTTTTTT
15 | TRBJ2-3 | few | - | TRBV7-2 | CASSETPISTDTQYF | TGTGCCAGCAGCGAGACTCCGATAAGCACAGATACGCAGTATTTT
14 | TRBJ1-2 | - | - | TRBV12-3/TRBV12-4 | CASTPRGVVYGYTF | TGTGCCAGCACCCCCCGGGGAGTCGTCTATGGCTACACCTTC
15 | TRBJ2-1 | - | TRBD2 | TRBV6-1 | CASIAGGSSYNEQFF | TGTGCCAGCATAGCGGGAGGGAGCTCCTACAATGAGCAGTTCTTC
10 | TRBJ2-5 | - | - | TRBV28 | CATLLETQYF | TGTGCCACCCTTCTAGAGACCCAGTACTTC
15 | TRBJ2-5 | few | TRBD1 | TRBV7-2 | CASSTVTGFEETQYF | TGTGCCAGCAGCACGGTGACAGGGTTCGAGGAGACCCAGTACTTC
14 | TRBJ2-7 | - | TRBD1 | TRBV12-3/TRBV12-4 | CASSLFDRGYEQYF | TGTGCCAGCAGTTTATTCGACAGGGGCTACGAGCAGTACTTC